Shown below are 29 T cell receptor beta chains from a single sample sequenced in a study of long-term antiretroviral therapy in people with HIV. The immunoSEQ assay was v3.0, run at survey level. Sequencing used immunoSEQ multiplex PCR; TCRdb keeps in-frame clones, though not all of them. In the table there are some 25,000 clones, approximately 80% of which are singletons. Sequenced material: unsorted PBMCs, taken 0.7 years before starting antiretroviral therapy. All receptors come from a man aged 30-40 years with HIV.

V usage is TRBV5-4 and J usage is TRBJ2-7; tentative D call: TRBD2 (6 bases). This CDR3 region has 15 residues. Trimming removed 3 bases from V and 5 bases from J, with 18 bases in between. Per the germline V gene, CDR1 is SGHNT and CDR2 is YYREEE (reference sequence). CDR3 nucleotides: TGTGCCAGCAGCTCCATTGGAGGGAGAATCCACGAGCAGTACTTC. Encoded protein: CASSSIGGRIHEQYF.

The gene calls are TRBV27 and TRBJ2-7; 8 bases map to TRBD2. There are 15 residues in the CDR3. Germline values: CDR1 MNHEY, CDR2 SMNVEV (reference sequence). With V trimmed by 0 bases and J by 3 bases, 4 bases remained unmatched. CDR3 DNA sequence: TGTGCCAGCAGTTTATCTTGGCGGGGGGACTACGAGCAGTACTTC. Its translation: CASSLSWRGDYEQYF.

CDR3 bases: TGTGCCACCAGCAGTCGGTGGGCCGCCGATACGCAGTATTTT. This translates into CATSSRWAADTQYF. The rearrangement uses TRBV15 and TRBJ2-3; D remains unclear. Per the germline V gene, CDR1 is LNHNV and CDR2 is YYDKDF (reference sequence). This CDR3 is 14 amino acids long. Trimming cost V 3 bases and J 6 bases, with 13 bases left between them.

The V gene is TRBV19, the J gene TRBJ1-1, with D possibly being TRBD1 (6 bases). Germline V gene sequence: CDR1 LNHDA, CDR2 SQIVND (reference sequence). This CDR3 has 14 residues. Trimming stripped 6 bases from V and 0 bases from J, with 11 bases between. CDR3 sequence reads: CASRRGLVNTEAFF. In nucleotides, the CDR3 is TGTGCCAGTAGGCGGGGGCTGGTGAACACTGAAGCTTTCTTT.

The chain employs TRBV23-1 and TRBJ2-7; 8 nucleotides match TRBD1. TRBV23-1 has ORF status, its function being uncertain. CDR3 length: 12 residues. CDR3 bases: TGCGCCAGCAGTCAATCGTCGGGACAGGAGGAGGTC. Encoded protein: CASSQSSGQEEV.

V usage is TRBV5-1 and J usage is TRBJ2-7; tentative D call: TRBD1 (8 bases). Per germline, CDR1 SGHRS and CDR2 YFSETQ. V shed 0 bases and J shed 2 bases, with 12 bases lying between them. The CDR3 runs 15 residues. The DNA for the CDR3 is TGCGCCAGCAGCTTGGTACAGGGGGGGACCTACGAGCAGTACTTC. Its protein is CASSLVQGGTYEQYF.

The genes are TRBV9 and TRBJ2-7; 7 nucleotides agree with TRBD1. This CDR3 comprises 14 residues. Per the germline V gene, CDR1 is SGDLS and CDR2 is YYNGEE. Trimming removed 0 bases from V and 6 bases from J; junction bases left unmatched: 6. The CDR3 reads CASSVVEGAGEQYF. CDR3 DNA: TGTGCCAGCAGCGTAGTAGAGGGGGCGGGCGAGCAGTACTTC.

This chain connects TRBV6-5 to TRBJ1-2; D gene unclear. Germline CDR1 reads MNHEY; CDR2 reads SVGAGI. V was cut by 2 bases and J by 4 bases, with 11 bases left in between. The CDR3 extends over 14 amino acids. The CDR3 sequence is CASSYDPGFYGYTF. The CDR3, as DNA: TGTGCCAGCAGTTACGACCCCGGGTTCTATGGCTACACCTTC.

The rearrangement joins TRBV5-4 to TRBJ2-5, with 10 bases aligning to TRBD1. The CDR3 consists of 18 residues. Germline V CDR1 and CDR2: SGHNT, YYREEE (reference sequence). After removal of 0 bases from V and 6 bases from J, the junction contained 14 bases not matched to a gene. The CDR3 bases are TGTGCCAGCAGCTTGGGCCTATCGGGACAGGGGACGGGGAAGACCCAGTACTTC. Amino acid sequence: CASSLGLSGQGTGKTQYF. Complete variable domain (other parts from reference TRBV5-4 and TRBJ2-5): ETGVTQSPTHLIKTRGQQVTLRCSSQSGHNTVSWYQQALGQGPQFIFQYYREEENGRGNFPPRFSGLQFPNYSSELNVNALELDDSALYLCASSLGLSGQGTGKTQYFGPGTRLLVL.

This sequence joins TRBV5-4 and TRBJ1-1; a possible D gene is TRBD1 (6 bases). The germline V and J ends were trimmed by 2 bases and 4 bases, with 12 bases remaining between them. Germline lookup yields CDR1 SGHNT and CDR2 YYREEE (reference sequence). The CDR3 is made up of 14 amino acids. The CDR3 sequence: CASSLTGLVTEAFF. CDR3 in DNA: TGTGCCAGCAGCTTAACAGGGTTGGTCACTGAAGCTTTCTTT. The full variable domain, in which reference TRBV5-4 and TRBJ1-1 provide the parts outside the CDR3, is ETGVTQSPTHLIKTRGQQVTLRCSSQSGHNTVSWYQQALGQGPQFIFQYYREEENGRGNFPPRFSGLQFPNYSSELNVNALELDDSALYLCASSLTGLVTEAFFGQGTRLTVV.

In DNA, the CDR3 is TGTGCCAGCAGCCGGAGCCGAGTGAGGGCTGAAGCTTTCTTT. Its translation: CASSRSRVRAEAFF. The chain joins TRBV6-5 to TRBJ1-1, with D uncertain. This CDR3 is built from 14 residues. CDR1 and CDR2 (germline): MNHEY, SVGAGI. The V and J ends lost 6 bases and 6 bases respectively, with 17 bases between them.

The genes are TRBV6-1 and TRBJ1-5; D gene ambiguous. This CDR3 comprises 14 residues. V was clipped by 4 bases and J by 2 bases, with 9 bases between them. CDR1 is MNHNS, CDR2 SASEGT, per germline. The CDR3 sequence: CASSAWGGNQPQHF. CDR3 coding DNA: TGTGCCAGCAGTGCTTGGGGAGGCAATCAGCCCCAGCATTTT.

The J gene is TRBJ1-3, the V gene TRBV5-1, with 9 bases aligning to TRBD1. V lost 0 bases and J lost 2; bases outside the gene matches: 9. The CDR3 is 18 residues long. Germline V gene lookup returns CDR1 SGHRS and CDR2 YFSETQ. CDR3 in DNA: TGCGCCAGCAGCTTGGACAGGGACAGGGACGTAACTGGAAACACCATATATTTT. Its protein is CASSLDRDRDVTGNTIYF.

The genes are TRBV28 and TRBJ1-4; TRBD1 is a possible D gene (6 bases). Germline V gene data show CDR1 as MDHEN and CDR2 as SYDVKM. Trimming took 5 bases from V and 12 from J, leaving 22 bases between them. This CDR3 comprises 15 residues. The CDR3: CASSEIQGRRGELFF. CDR3 nucleotides: TGTGCCAGCAGTGAGATACAGGGCCGGAGGGGGGAACTGTTTTTT.

This chain joins TRBV30 and TRBJ1-5; D unresolved. Trimming took off 1 base at V and 1 base at J, with 2 bases between the two ends. The CDR3 contains 12 residues. Germline CDR1 is GTSNPN and CDR2 is SVGIG (reference sequence). CDR3 sequence: CAWSGSNQPQHF. The CDR3 DNA sequence: TGTGCCTGGAGTGGAAGCAATCAGCCCCAGCATTTT.

The chain couples TRBV30 to TRBJ1-5; D is perhaps TRBD1 (6 bases). The CDR3 runs 13 residues. Germline CDR1 GTSNPN, CDR2 SVGIG (reference sequence). Between the trimmed V and J ends, which lost 0 bases and 9 bases, there was a span of 12 bases. In DNA, the CDR3 is TGTGCCTGGAGTGTAGGAGGGGGGATGCCCCAGCATTTT. Translated, it gives CAWSVGGGMPQHF.

With respect to this clone: Germline is not matched at one junction end, which may reflect a read error. The V call is TRBV6-5, the J call TRBJ2-7; tentatively, D is TRBD2 (5 bases). This CDR3 is built from 15 residues. Looked up from germline, CDR1 is MNHEY and CDR2 is SVGAGI. The chain's CDR3 is CASSYTRGLSYGQYF. CDR3 nucleotide sequence: TGTGCCAGCAGTTACACCCGGGGTCTCTCCTACGGGCAGTACTTC.

The rearrangement joins TRBV5-4 to TRBJ2-7, with no clear D. Trimming pared 3 bases from V and 4 bases from J, leaving 5 bases between. The CDR3 spans 11 residues. In germline, CDR1 is SGHNT, CDR2 YYREEE (reference sequence). CDR3 in DNA: TGTGCCAGCAGCTCCCTTTACGAGCAGTACTTC. Amino acid sequence: CASSSLYEQYF.

The V and J genes are TRBV11-2 and TRBJ2-1; maybe TRBD2 (5 bases). V dropped 0 bases and J dropped 6 bases, with 6 bases sitting between them. Germline V CDR1 and CDR2: SGHAT, FQNNGV. The CDR3 length is 13 residues. DNA for the CDR3: TGTGCCAGCAGCTTAGAACGGGGCAATGAGCAGTTCTTC. Residues: CASSLERGNEQFF.

The chain recombines TRBV5-5 with TRBJ1-1, with D uncertain. V was shortened by 3 bases and J by 1 base, with 10 bases between the two germline ends. The V gene's germline CDR1 is SGHKS and CDR2 YYEKEE (reference sequence). The CDR3 is made up of 14 amino acids. In DNA form, the CDR3 reads TGTGCCAGCAGCTCCACGGTGGGGAACACTGAAGCTTTCTTT. It is translated as CASSSTVGNTEAFF.

The genes are TRBV27 and TRBJ2-7; 10 bases are a match to TRBD1. Germline trimming cut 6 bases from V and 3 bases from J; bases unmatched to any gene: 5. CDR1 MNHEY and CDR2 SMNVEV come from the germline V gene (reference sequence). The CDR3 is 14 residues long. The CDR3 nucleotides are TGTGCCAGCAGCCCGGGACAGGGGCACTACGAGCAGTACTTC. This sequence encodes CASSPGQGHYEQYF.

The chain couples TRBV19 to TRBJ1-5; 7 bases line up with TRBD1. The CDR3 spans 15 residues. J gave up 1 base and V 3 bases, and 3 bases lay outside the gene matches. Germline CDR1 reads LNHDA; CDR2 reads SQIVND (reference sequence). CDR3 loop: CASSMPRGSNQPQHF. DNA for the CDR3: TGTGCCAGTAGTATGCCCAGGGGGAGCAATCAGCCCCAGCATTTT.

The V call is TRBV19, the J call TRBJ1-4, with 10 nucleotides matching TRBD1. Looked up from germline, CDR1 is LNHDA and CDR2 is SQIVND (reference sequence). The ends lost 5 bases at V and 3 bases at J; junction bases unmatched: 9. This CDR3 contains 17 residues. In DNA form, the CDR3 reads TGTGCCAGTAGTGTGACGGGACAGGGGTTTCCTAATGAAAAACTGTTTTTT. This sequence encodes CASSVTGQGFPNEKLFF.

The genes are TRBV18 and TRBJ2-2; D possibly corresponds to TRBD2 (6 bases). CDR3 length equals 14 residues. Germline V gene sequence: CDR1 KGHSH, CDR2 LQKENI. The germline V and J ends were trimmed by 6 bases and 3 bases, with 11 bases remaining between them. The CDR3, as DNA: TGTGCCAGCTCCGTAGAGCGGGACACCGGGGAGCTGTTTTTT. Protein product: CASSVERDTGELFF.

The rearrangement uses TRBV7-2 and TRBJ1-1; no definite D call. The V gene's germline CDR1 is SGHTA and CDR2 FQGNSA. V lost 5 bases and J lost 1, with 11 bases in between. The length of the CDR3 is 14 residues. The CDR3 region is CASSRSGGNTEAFF. Written as DNA, the CDR3 is TGTGCCAGCAGCCGCTCGGGCGGGAACACTGAAGCTTTCTTT.

This chain connects TRBV5-5 to TRBJ2-7; TRBD2 is a possible D gene (6 bases). The germline V gene has CDR1 SGHKS and CDR2 YYEKEE (reference sequence). The V gene lost 4 bases and the J gene lost 0 bases, with 20 bases spanning the gap. This CDR3 is 17 amino acids long. Here the CDR3 reads CASSDGVTGVLSYEQYF. For the CDR3, the DNA is TGTGCCAGCAGCGACGGCGTTACGGGGGTGCTCTCCTACGAGCAGTACTTC.

This clone has more than one count but fewer than ten. The chain couples TRBV11-2 to TRBJ2-7, with D perhaps matching TRBD2 (5 bases). The CDR3 has 14 amino acids. Trimming pared 0 bases from V and 2 bases from J, leaving 8 bases between. The germline V gene has CDR1 SGHAT and CDR2 FQNNGV. As DNA, the CDR3 is TGTGCCAGCAGCTTAGAGCCAGCGGCCTACGAGCAGTACTTC. It yields the protein CASSLEPAAYEQYF.

The chain employs TRBV6-1 and TRBJ2-1; no definite D call. This CDR3 spans 14 amino acids. With 7 bases removed from V and 0 bases from J, the gap between germline ends came to 10 bases. In germline, CDR1 is MNHNS, CDR2 SASEGT. The CDR3 DNA reads TGTGCCAGCAAGTTGTGGAGCTCCTACAATGAGCAGTTCTTC. Residues: CASKLWSSYNEQFF.

V and J are TRBV19 and TRBJ2-3; no reliable D call. This CDR3 is built from 16 residues. Germline CDR1 LNHDA, CDR2 SQIVND (reference sequence). The V and J ends lost 3 bases and 0 bases respectively, with 13 bases between them. The CDR3 loop reads CASSIVGGPSTDTQYF. CDR3 nucleotide sequence: TGTGCCAGTAGTATCGTGGGCGGACCTAGCACAGATACGCAGTATTTT.